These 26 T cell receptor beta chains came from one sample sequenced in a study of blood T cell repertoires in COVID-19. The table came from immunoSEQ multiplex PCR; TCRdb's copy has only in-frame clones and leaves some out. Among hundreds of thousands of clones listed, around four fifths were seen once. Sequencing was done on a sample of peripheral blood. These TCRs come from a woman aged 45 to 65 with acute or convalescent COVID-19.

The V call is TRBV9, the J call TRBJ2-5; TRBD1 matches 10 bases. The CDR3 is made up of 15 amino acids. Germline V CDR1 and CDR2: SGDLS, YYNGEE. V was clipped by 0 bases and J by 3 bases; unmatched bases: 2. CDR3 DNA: TGTGCCAGCAGCGTAGCCGGGACAGGGGAAGAGACCCAGTACTTC. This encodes CASSVAGTGEETQYF.

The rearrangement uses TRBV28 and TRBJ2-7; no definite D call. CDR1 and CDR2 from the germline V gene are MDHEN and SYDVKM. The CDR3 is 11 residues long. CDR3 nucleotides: TGTGCATGCACCTCGGCCTACGAGCAGTACTTC. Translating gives CACTSAYEQYF.

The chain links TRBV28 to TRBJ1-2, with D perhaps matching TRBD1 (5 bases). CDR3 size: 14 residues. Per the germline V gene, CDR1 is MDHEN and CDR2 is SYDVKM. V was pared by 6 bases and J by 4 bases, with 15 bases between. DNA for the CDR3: TGTGCCAGCAGCTCGGGGGATCTTGGCTATGGCTACACCTTC. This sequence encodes CASSSGDLGYGYTF.

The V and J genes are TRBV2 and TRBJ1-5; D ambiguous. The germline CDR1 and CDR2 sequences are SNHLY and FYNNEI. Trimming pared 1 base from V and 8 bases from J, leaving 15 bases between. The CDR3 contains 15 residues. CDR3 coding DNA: TGTGCCAGCAGTGAAGATGCTCATGGGCAGAAGCCCCAGCATTTT. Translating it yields CASSEDAHGQKPQHF.

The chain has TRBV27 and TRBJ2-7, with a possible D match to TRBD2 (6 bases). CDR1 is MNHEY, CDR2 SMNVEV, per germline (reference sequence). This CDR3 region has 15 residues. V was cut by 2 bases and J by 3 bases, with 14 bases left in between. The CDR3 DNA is TGTGCCAGCAGTTTAATTCGGACTACGTTCTACGAGCAGTACTTC. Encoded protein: CASSLIRTTFYEQYF.

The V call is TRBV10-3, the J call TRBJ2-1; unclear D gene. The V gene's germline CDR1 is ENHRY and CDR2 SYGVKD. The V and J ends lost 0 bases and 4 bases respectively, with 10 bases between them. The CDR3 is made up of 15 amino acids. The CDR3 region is CAISESSSRYNEQFF. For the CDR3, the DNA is TGTGCCATCAGTGAGTCGTCCTCTCGGTACAATGAGCAGTTCTTC.

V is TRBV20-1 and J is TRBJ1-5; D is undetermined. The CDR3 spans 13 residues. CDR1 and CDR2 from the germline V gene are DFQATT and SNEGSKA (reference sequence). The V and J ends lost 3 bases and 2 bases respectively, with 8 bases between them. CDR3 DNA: TGCAGTGCTAGTGACGTCGGCAATCAGCCCCAGCATTTT. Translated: CSASDVGNQPQHF.

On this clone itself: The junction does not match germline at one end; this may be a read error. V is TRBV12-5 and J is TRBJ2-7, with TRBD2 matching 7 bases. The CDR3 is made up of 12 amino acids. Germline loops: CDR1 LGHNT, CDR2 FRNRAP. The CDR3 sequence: CASGFRGESGGF. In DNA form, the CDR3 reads TGTGCTAGTGGTTTCCGGGGCGAGTCGGGGGGCTTC.

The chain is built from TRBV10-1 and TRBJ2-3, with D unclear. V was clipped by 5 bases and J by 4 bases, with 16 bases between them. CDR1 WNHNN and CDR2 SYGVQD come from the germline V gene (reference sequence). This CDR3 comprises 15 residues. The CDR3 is CASSTSGFRADTQYF. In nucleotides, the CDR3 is TGCGCCAGCAGTACTTCAGGTTTTCGCGCAGATACGCAGTATTTT.

CDR3 DNA sequence: TGCAGCGTTGGCGGGCGGCAACAGGGGCTGGGTTGGGGTGCTGAAGCTTTCTTT. It yields the protein CSVGGRQQGLGWGAEAFF. This chain connects TRBV29-1 to TRBJ1-1; 7 bases are shared with TRBD1. After removal of 4 bases from V and 6 bases from J, the junction contained 23 bases not matched to a gene. This CDR3 region has 18 residues. CDR1 and CDR2 (germline): SQVTM, ANQGSEA.

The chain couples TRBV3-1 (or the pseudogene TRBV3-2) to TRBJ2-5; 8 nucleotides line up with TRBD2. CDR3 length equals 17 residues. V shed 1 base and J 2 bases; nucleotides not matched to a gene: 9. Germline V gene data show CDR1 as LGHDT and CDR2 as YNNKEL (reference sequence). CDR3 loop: CASSQGFSAGGQETQYF. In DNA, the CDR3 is TGTGCCAGCAGCCAAGGGTTTTCGGCGGGAGGACAAGAGACCCAGTACTTC.

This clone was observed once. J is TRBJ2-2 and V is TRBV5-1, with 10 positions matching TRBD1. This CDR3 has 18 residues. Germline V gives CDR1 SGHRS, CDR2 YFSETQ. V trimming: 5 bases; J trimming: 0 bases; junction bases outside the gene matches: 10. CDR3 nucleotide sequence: TGCGCCAGCAGTTCGACAGGGGGCCCGTTCGCGAACACCGGGGAGCTGTTTTTT. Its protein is CASSSTGGPFANTGELFF.

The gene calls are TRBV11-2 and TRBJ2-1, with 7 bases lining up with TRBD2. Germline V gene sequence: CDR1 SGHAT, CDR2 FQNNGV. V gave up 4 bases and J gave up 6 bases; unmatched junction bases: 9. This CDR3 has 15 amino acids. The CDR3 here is CASSSQAGMGNEQFF. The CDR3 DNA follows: TGTGCCAGCAGCTCACAAGCGGGAATGGGCAATGAGCAGTTCTTC. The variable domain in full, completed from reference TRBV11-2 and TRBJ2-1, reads EAGVAQSPRYKIIEKRQSVAFWCNPISGHATLYWYQQILGQGPKLLIQFQNNGVVDDSQLPKDRFSAERLKGVDSTLKIQPAKLEDSAVYLCASSSQAGMGNEQFFGPGTRLTVL.

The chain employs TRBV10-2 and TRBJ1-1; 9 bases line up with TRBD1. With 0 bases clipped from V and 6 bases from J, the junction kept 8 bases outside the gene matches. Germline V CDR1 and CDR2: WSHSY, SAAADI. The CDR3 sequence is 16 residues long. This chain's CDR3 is CASSESVGQGLAEAFF. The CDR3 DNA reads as TGCGCCAGCAGTGAGTCGGTGGGACAGGGTTTGGCTGAAGCTTTCTTT.

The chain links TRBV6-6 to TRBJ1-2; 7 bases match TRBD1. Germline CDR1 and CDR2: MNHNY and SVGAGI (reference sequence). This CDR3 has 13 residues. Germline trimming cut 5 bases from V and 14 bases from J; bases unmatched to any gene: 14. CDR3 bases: TGTGCCAGCAGTCACATCCCCGGGACAGCGGAAACCTTC. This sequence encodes CASSHIPGTAETF.

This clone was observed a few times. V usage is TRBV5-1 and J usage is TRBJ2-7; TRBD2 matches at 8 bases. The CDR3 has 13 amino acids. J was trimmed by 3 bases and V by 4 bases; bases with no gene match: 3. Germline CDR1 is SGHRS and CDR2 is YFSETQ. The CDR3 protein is CASSIGTSYEQYF. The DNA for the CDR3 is TGCGCCAGCAGCATCGGGACTAGCTACGAGCAGTACTTC.

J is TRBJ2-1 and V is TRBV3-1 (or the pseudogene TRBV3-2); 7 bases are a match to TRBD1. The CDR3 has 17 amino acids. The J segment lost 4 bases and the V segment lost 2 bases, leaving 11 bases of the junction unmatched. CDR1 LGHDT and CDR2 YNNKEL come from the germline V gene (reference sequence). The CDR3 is CASSQTGTEKNYNEQFF. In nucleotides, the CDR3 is TGTGCCAGCAGCCAAACCGGGACAGAGAAAAATTACAATGAGCAGTTCTTC.

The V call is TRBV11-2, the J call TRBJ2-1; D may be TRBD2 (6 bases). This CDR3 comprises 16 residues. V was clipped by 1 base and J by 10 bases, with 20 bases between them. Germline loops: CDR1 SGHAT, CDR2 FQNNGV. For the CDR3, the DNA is TGTGCCAGCAGCTTAGTAGTTCTTTCGGGAGCACGGGAGCAGTTCTTC. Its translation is CASSLVVLSGAREQFF.

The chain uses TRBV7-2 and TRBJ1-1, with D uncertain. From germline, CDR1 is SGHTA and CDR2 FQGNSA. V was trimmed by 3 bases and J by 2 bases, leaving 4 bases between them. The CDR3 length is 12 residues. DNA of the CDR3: TGTGCCAGCAGCTTCATCAACACTGAAGCTTTCTTT. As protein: CASSFINTEAFF.

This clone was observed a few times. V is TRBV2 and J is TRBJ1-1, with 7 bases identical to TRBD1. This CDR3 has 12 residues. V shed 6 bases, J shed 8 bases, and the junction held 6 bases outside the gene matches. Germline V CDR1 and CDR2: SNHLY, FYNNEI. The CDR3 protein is CASSRTGVEAFF. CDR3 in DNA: TGTGCCAGCAGCAGGACAGGTGTAGAAGCTTTCTTT.

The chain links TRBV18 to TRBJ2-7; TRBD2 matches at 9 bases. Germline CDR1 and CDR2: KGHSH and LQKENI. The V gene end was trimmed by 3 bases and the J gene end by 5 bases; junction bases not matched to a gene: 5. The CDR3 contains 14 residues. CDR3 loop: CASSPGTSLHEQYF. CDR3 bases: TGTGCCAGCTCACCCGGGACTAGCCTTCACGAGCAGTACTTC.

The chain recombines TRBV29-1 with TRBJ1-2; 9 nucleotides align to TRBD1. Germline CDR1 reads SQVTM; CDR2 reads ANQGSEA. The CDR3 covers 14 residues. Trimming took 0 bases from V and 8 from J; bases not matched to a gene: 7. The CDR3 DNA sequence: TGCAGCGTTGAAGATTATAGGGACAGGGACGGCTACACCTTC. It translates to CSVEDYRDRDGYTF.

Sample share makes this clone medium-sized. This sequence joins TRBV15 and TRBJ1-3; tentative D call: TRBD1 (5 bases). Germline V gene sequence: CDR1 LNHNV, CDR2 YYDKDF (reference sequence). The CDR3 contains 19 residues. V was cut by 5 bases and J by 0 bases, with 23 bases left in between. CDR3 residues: CATSRYGVDGTYSGNTIYF. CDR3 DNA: TGTGCCACCAGCCGGTACGGAGTGGACGGGACTTACTCTGGAAACACCATATATTTT. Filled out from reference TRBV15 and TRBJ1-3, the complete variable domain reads DAMVIQNPRYQVTQFGKPVTLSCSQTLNHNVMYWYQQKSSQAPKLLFHYYDKDFNNEADTPDNFQSRRPNTSFCFLDIRSPGLGDTAMYLCATSRYGVDGTYSGNTIYFGEGSWLTVV.

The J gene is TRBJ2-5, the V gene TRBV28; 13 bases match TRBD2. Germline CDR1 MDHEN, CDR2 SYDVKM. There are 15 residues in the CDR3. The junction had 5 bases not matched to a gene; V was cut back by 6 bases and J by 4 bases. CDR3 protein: CASSTGLAGLETQYF. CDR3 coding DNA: TGTGCCAGCAGCACGGGACTAGCGGGACTAGAGACCCAGTACTTC.

CDR3 in DNA: TGTGCCAGCAGTAAAACAGGGGCCTCCACAGATACGCAGTATTTT. This codes for CASSKTGASTDTQYF. The rearrangement joins TRBV6-4 to TRBJ2-3; TRBD1 agrees at 7 bases. V shed 5 bases and J 2 bases; nucleotides not matched to a gene: 7. The germline gives CDR1 MRHNA, CDR2 SNTAGT. The CDR3 runs 15 residues.

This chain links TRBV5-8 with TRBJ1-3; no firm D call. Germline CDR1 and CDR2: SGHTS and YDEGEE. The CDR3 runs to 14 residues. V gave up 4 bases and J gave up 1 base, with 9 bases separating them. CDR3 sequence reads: CASSENFSGNTIYF. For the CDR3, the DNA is TGTGCCAGCAGCGAGAACTTTTCTGGAAACACCATATATTTT.